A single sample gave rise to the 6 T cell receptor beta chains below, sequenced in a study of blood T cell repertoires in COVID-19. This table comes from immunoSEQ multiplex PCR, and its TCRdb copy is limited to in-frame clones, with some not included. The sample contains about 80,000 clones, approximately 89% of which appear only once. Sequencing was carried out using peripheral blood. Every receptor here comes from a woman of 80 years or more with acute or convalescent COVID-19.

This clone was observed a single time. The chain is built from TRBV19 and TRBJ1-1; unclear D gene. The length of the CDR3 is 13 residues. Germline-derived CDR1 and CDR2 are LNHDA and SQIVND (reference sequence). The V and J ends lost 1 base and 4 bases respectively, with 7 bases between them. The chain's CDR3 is CASSIVTGTEAFF. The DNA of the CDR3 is TGTGCCAGTAGTATAGTAACGGGCACTGAAGCTTTCTTT.

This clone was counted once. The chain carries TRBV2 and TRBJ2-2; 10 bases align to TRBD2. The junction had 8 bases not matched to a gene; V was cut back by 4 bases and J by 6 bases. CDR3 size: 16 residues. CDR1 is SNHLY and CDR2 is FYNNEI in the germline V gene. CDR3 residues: CASSGLAGVGAGELFF. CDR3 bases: TGTGCCAGCAGTGGGCTAGCGGGAGTCGGGGCCGGGGAGCTGTTTTTT.

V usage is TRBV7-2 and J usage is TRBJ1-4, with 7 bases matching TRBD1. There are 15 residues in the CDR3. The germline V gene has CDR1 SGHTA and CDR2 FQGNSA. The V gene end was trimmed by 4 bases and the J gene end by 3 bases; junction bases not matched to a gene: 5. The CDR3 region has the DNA TGTGCCAGCAGCTCCCAGACAGGGTCTAATGAAAAACTGTTTTTT. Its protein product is CASSSQTGSNEKLFF.

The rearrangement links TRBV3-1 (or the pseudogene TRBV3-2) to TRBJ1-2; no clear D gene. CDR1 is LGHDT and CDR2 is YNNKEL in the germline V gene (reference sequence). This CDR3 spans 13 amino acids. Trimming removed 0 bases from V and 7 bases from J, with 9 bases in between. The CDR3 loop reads CASSQDYRSGYTF. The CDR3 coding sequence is TGTGCCAGCAGCCAAGATTACAGAAGTGGCTACACCTTC.

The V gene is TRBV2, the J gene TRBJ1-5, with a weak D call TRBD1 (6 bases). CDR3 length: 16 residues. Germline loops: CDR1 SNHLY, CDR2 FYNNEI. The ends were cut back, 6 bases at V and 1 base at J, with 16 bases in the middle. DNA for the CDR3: TGTGCCAGCAGAGGGGGAAAGGGGACAAGCAATCAGCCCCAGCATTTT. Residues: CASRGGKGTSNQPQHF.

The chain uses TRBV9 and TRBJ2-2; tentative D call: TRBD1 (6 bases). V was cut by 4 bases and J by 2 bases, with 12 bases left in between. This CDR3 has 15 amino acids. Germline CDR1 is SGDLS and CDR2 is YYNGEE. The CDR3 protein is CASSQPGHNTGELFF. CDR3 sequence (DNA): TGTGCCAGCAGCCAGCCGGGACACAACACCGGGGAGCTGTTTTTT.